This T cell receptor (beta chain) was identified in a study of Ad26.COV2.S vaccination and SARS-CoV-2 variants (dated by TCRdb to about 2021). Concerning the study at large: Donors in the vaccine arm were drawn from COV1001, a phase I-IIa trial of Ad26.COV2.S in healthy adults that was multicentre, randomized, double-blind and placebo-controlled. Dosing of Ad26.COV2.S was intramuscular, at either 5x10^10 or 1x10^11 viral particles, delivered as one shot or as two shots spaced 56 days apart. TCRbeta repertoire sequencing was used to assess the specificity and breadth of SARS-CoV-2-reactive T cell receptors after Ad26.COV2.S vaccination. A total of some 30 samples were included in the TCR-sequenced set, comprising around 20 Ad26.COV2.S vaccine recipients, 5 placebo recipients and 8 SARS-CoV-2 convalescent individuals. Trial participants were randomized into five groups of five: low-dose or high-dose Ad26.COV2.S given once or twice, or placebo on both occasions. Throughout the experiments and outcome assessment, investigators stayed blinded to trial group allocation. The full study reports these points: Non-spike TCR breadth was comparable between vaccine and placebo recipients, consistent with the vaccine containing only spike. The authors noted that total T cell responses may have been underestimated by the TCR breadth and depth analyses. After vaccination, spike-specific CD8+ and CD4+ T cell responses were reported to show substantial breadth. The study lacked the statistical power to compare responses across vaccine doses or regimens. Compared with placebo recipients, Ad26.COV2.S recipients showed higher spike-specific TCR breadth (P = 0.0014).

Counted from cysteine to phenylalanine, this CDR3 has 15 amino acids. The CDR3 DNA has 45 bases and is translated from base 1. From V the trimming removes 3 bases and from J it removes 7 bases, while the gene matches leave 9 bases of the junction unaccounted for. In the germline V gene, CDR1 corresponds to MDHEN and CDR2 to SYDVKM. TCRbeta CDR3 regions were sequenced with the immunoSEQ Assay. After extraction, genomic DNA underwent amplification by bias-controlled multiplex PCR, followed by high-throughput sequencing. The study's own analysis went as follows. To quantify the absolute abundance of every unique TCRbeta CDR3 region, sequences were collapsed and filtered. T cell fraction was estimated by normalization of TCRbeta template counts to usable DNA, with usable DNA being measured through amplification of reference genes present in all nucleated cells. Repertoire TCRs were annotated as SARS-CoV-2-specific when V gene, CDR3 amino acid sequence and J gene were exactly matched to a known reactive TCR set. The reference SARS-CoV-2 TCR set came from MIRA and was filtered for enrichment in COVID-19-positive ImmuneCODE repertoires, removing public or cross-reactive TCRs. Using the MIRA antigens, annotated TCRs were further analysed by specific ORF or by position within an ORF. Breadth was defined as the number of annotated unique rearrangements divided by the total number of unique productive rearrangements, and depth was defined as the summed frequency of the annotated unique rearrangements. TCR breadth was compared between groups using two-sided Wilcoxon rank-sum tests. Held by TCRdb, this immuneACCESS table contains in-frame sequences only and omits some clones. Under half of the omission traces to an unresolved V gene where checked; the cause of the rest is unknown. V and J calls plus clone size are reproduced from that table; the DNA served to infer D and trimming. The sample table records about 400,000 clones; around 87% of these occur just once. The leading ten clones occupy 3.5% to 4% of the sample.

This specimen's treatment or condition label, interpreted: about 20 received Ad26.COV2.S at low or high dose, single or two shots; about 5 received placebo; per-sample allocation not given. For vaccine and placebo recipients, the sequenced repertoires came from samples collected on day 63 after the first injection. In Cohort 1b, 25 to 30 adults aged 18-55 years were enrolled at a single site in Boston, USA, between 29 July and 7 August 2020. Ad26.COV2.S consisted of a replication-incompetent adenovirus type 26 vector by which a prefusion-stabilized SARS-CoV-2 spike protein from the original Wuhan strain was expressed. As regards this clone: Its target antigen remains unknown. No clone much larger than this one lies a single base away; base qualities are absent.

This receptor was taken from a person between 18 and 65 years old who received the Ad26.COV2.S COVID-19 vaccine or a placebo. This specimen consisted of peripheral blood, obtained in a trial of Ad26.COV2.S vaccine versus placebo. Here the chain combines TRBV28 and TRBJ2-7, and 10 junction bases match TRBD1. The CDR3 reads as follows: CASSFPGQGSGEQYF. The nucleotides are TGTGCCAGCAGTTTTCCGGGACAGGGGAGTGGAGAGCAGTACTTC.